This entry describes one TCR beta chain. Per the original methods: Amplification with reference gene primers provided the estimates of nucleated cell counts. Generated by immunoSEQ multiplex PCR, the TCRdb table keeps only in-frame clones and is missing some. That table furnishes V, J and clone size, whereas the DNA furnished D and trimming. The data contain 40,000 or so clones, about two thirds of them singletons. The data stem from a study of blood T cell repertoires in COVID-19. Study-level information: Sources were T cells, B-cell-depleted T cells, or PBMCs; the material itself was cDNA or gDNA.

Patients at the Seattle site were enrolled during active infection and followed longitudinally. CDR1 is MGHRA, CDR2 YSYEKL, per germline. V lost 6 bases to trimming and J lost 3 bases; unmatched junction nucleotides: 8. This CDR3 contains 15 residues. V is TRBV4-1 and J is TRBJ1-5; 7 bases are shared with TRBD1. Sequencing was done on a sample of peripheral blood. The clonotype was recovered from a man in his 70s with COVID-19, enrolled during active disease. CDR3 nucleotide sequence: TGCGCCAGCAGTTGGCAGGGGACAGACAATCAGCCCCAGCATTTT. Residues: CASSWQGTDNQPQHF.